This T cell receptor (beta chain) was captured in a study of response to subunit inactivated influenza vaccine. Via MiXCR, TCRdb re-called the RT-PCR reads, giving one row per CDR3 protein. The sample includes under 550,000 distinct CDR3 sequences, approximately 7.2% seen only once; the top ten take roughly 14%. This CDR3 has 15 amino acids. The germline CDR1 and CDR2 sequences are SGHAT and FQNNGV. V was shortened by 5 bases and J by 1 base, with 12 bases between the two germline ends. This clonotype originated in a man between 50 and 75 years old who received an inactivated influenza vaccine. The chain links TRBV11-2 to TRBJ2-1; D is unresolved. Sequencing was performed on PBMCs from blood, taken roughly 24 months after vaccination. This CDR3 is CASSRNRASYNEQFF. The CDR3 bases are TGTGCCAGCAGCCGTAACCGAGCGTCCTACAATGAGCAGTTCTTC.